This T cell receptor beta chain was profiled in a study of identical twins. Deletions cut 1 base from V and 5 bases from J, with 18 bases between. The CDR3 contains 16 residues. Germline V gives CDR1 SGDLS, CDR2 YYNGEE. From the 5' RACE reads, TCRdb called clonotypes with MiXCR, one entry per CDR3 protein. The sample has roughly 480,000 distinct CDR3 sequences, 20% to 30% seen once. This sample also appeared in a second study, on T cells expressing NK-cell markers. This second report adds: Of CD8+ T cells, 1.0-7.0% belonged to dominant NKG2C+ clonotypes in 5 to 7 donors.

This chain connects TRBV9 to TRBJ1-1; the D is unclear. The specimen sequenced was CD4+ T cells sorted from blood. This TCR derives from a woman between 18 and 29 years old in good health. CDR3: CASSVQAATKGTEAFF. CDR3 bases: TGTGCCAGCAGCGTACAGGCCGCAACTAAGGGAACTGAAGCTTTCTTT.